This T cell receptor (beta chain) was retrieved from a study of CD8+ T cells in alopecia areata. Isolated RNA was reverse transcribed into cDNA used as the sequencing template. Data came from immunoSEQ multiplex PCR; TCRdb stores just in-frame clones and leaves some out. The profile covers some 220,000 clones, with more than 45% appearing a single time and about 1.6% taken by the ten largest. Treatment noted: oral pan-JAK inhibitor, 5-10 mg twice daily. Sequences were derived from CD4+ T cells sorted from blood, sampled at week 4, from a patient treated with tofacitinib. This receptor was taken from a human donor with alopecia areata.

The CDR3 is CASTIDRFYEQYF. The CDR3 DNA is TGTGCCAGCACCATCGACAGATTCTACGAGCAGTACTTC. The chain couples TRBV6-1 to TRBJ2-7; TRBD1 is a possible D gene (5 bases). The CDR3 consists of 13 residues. The V gene's germline CDR1 is MNHNS and CDR2 SASEGT. V shed 7 bases and J shed 3 bases, with 13 bases lying between them.